These T cell receptor beta chains were read from a single sample in a study of blood T cell repertoires in COVID-19. Profiling relied on immunoSEQ multiplex PCR, and the TCRdb table lists in-frame clones only, not all of them. The sample consists of hundreds of thousands of clones, approximately 90% of them appearing once. Input material: peripheral blood. All receptors derive from a woman aged 25 to 39 with COVID-19, enrolled during active disease. CDR3s include the opening cysteine and the closing phenylalanine or tryptophan. D genes are given only for firm matches. Clone size appears in some rows only: once, few, many, or a class for an expanded clone.

cdr3_nt	cdr3_aa	v_call	j_call	d_call	clone_size
TGTGCCCCCATGTATGCCGGACAGGGTGACACTGAAGCTTTCTTT	CAPMYAGQGDTEAFF	TRBV6-5	TRBJ1-1	TRBD1	few
TGTGCCATCAGTGAGTCGTCTAGCGGGAGGGCCAGTCCCCCCCAGTTCTTC	CAISESSSGRASPPQFF	TRBV10-3	TRBJ2-1	TRBD2	-
TGTGCCAGCAGTTACTCGGGACAGGGCTCCTACAATGAGCAGTTCTTC	CASSYSGQGSYNEQFF	TRBV6-6	TRBJ2-1	TRBD1	-
TGTGCCGCCAATCCGGTTAGCGGGCGGGAGAATGAGCAGTTCTTC	CAANPVSGRENEQFF	TRBV24-1	TRBJ2-1	TRBD2	-
TGTGCCAGAAGCTTGGGAAGCGGGGGGGGACAGGAGACCCAGTACTTC	CARSLGSGGGQETQYF	TRBV5-3	TRBJ2-5	TRBD2	-
TGTGCCAGCAGTTACTCTCTCAGTGAAGCTTTCTTT	CASSYSLSEAFF	TRBV6-5	TRBJ1-1	-	-
TGTGCCAGTAGTATTATTGGTGGGGAGAGCTCCTACGAGCAGTACTTC	CASSIIGGESSYEQYF	TRBV19	TRBJ2-7	-	-
TGTGCCAGCAGCTTAGCCTATTACAATGAGCAGTTCTTC	CASSLAYYNEQFF	TRBV11-2	TRBJ2-1	-	-
TGTGCCAGCAGTGACGCAGGGGAACTGGGCTATGGCTACACCTTC	CASSDAGELGYGYTF	TRBV6-4	TRBJ1-2	-	-
TGTGCCAGCAGTCGTACAGGGAGGGGTGGAAACACCATATATTTT	CASSRTGRGGNTIYF	TRBV6-5	TRBJ1-3	-	-
TGCGCCAGCAGCATGACAGGGAGCGCAGATACGCAGTATTTT	CASSMTGSADTQYF	TRBV5-1	TRBJ2-3	TRBD1	-
TGTGCCAGCAGCATCAGGGAGGGACTGGCTTTCTTT	CASSIREGLAFF	TRBV2	TRBJ1-1	-	-
TGTGCCAGCAGCCGGGAGGGGTCCTACAATGAGCAGTTCTTC	CASSREGSYNEQFF	TRBV5-5	TRBJ2-1	TRBD2	-
TGTGCCACCCCGATAGACAGGGACAATGAGCAGTTCTTC	CATPIDRDNEQFF	TRBV24-1	TRBJ2-1	TRBD1	-
TGCGCCAGCAGCCAACAACTAGCGGGGGGACTCTACGAGCAGTACTTC	CASSQQLAGGLYEQYF	TRBV4-1	TRBJ2-7	TRBD2	once
TGTGCCAGCAGTCTCGGCGGGAGTGAGACAGATACGCAGTATTTT	CASSLGGSETDTQYF	TRBV6-5	TRBJ2-3	TRBD2	-
TGCGCCAGCAGCGCGGGAAGTAGTCAGCTCGGGCAGGGGGCGGGAGAGCAGTACTTC	CASSAGSSQLGQGAGEQYF	TRBV5-1	TRBJ2-7	TRBD1	many
TGTGCCAGCAGCGGCGGACAGCCGCCCTATGGCTACACCTTC	CASSGGQPPYGYTF	TRBV5-6	TRBJ1-2	-	-
TGTGCCAGTGGGGGAGGGCGGTCTTATGAAAAACTGTTTTTT	CASGGGRSYEKLFF	TRBV28	TRBJ1-4	-	-
TGTGCCAGCAGCCCCGGGACAGGGAGAAACACCATATATTTT	CASSPGTGRNTIYF	TRBV13	TRBJ1-3	TRBD1	-
TGTGCCAGCAGTTACTTCGGGGGTGCCTATAATTCACCCCTCCACTTT	CASSYFGGAYNSPLHF	TRBV6-5	TRBJ1-6	-	-
TGTGCTAGCAGCTTTTCTCCCAGGAATCAGCCCCAGCATTTT	CASSFSPRNQPQHF	TRBV7-7	TRBJ1-5	-	-
TGTGCCACCACCCCCCCCGGCCAGGGGGCGAGCGGAAACACCATATATTTT	CATTPPGQGASGNTIYF	TRBV24-1	TRBJ1-3	TRBD1	few
TGTGCCAGCAGCCCTGTCCAGGGGGCGTTAGGCACCGGGGAGCTGTTTTTT	CASSPVQGALGTGELFF	TRBV7-2	TRBJ2-2	TRBD1	-
TGTGCCAGCCCGGGCCCCGACAGGGATGGAACTAATGAAAAACTGTTTTTT	CASPGPDRDGTNEKLFF	TRBV27	TRBJ1-4	TRBD1	-
TGTGCCAGTAGTCAGACTTACTCTAGCACAGATACGCAGTATTTT	CASSQTYSSTDTQYF	TRBV19	TRBJ2-3	-	-
TGTGCCAGCAGTGCGGGGGCAGGCGGCTACACCTTC	CASSAGAGGYTF	TRBV28	TRBJ1-2	-	-
TGTGCCAGTAGTATCCGGGGGCCTAGCGGGGCGAGCTCCTACAATGAGCAGTTCTTC	CASSIRGPSGASSYNEQFF	TRBV19	TRBJ2-1	TRBD2	-
TGTGCCAGCAGTGGGACAGGGGGCACAGATACGCAGTATTTT	CASSGTGGTDTQYF	TRBV6-4	TRBJ2-3	TRBD1	once
TGTGCCAGCAGCTTCTACAGGGGTAACGGGGAGCTGTTTTTT	CASSFYRGNGELFF	TRBV11-2	TRBJ2-2	TRBD1	-
TGTGCCAGCAGGGTCGACAGGGGTGCTAATGAAAAACTGTTTTTT	CASRVDRGANEKLFF	TRBV2	TRBJ1-4	TRBD1	few
TGTGCCACCAGTGAGCGGGCACACAATCAGCCCCAGCATTTT	CATSERAHNQPQHF	TRBV24-1	TRBJ1-5	-	-
TGCGCCAGCAGCATTGGACAGGGGGCAGAAGGGCAGTTCTTC	CASSIGQGAEGQFF	TRBV5-1	TRBJ2-1	TRBD1	-
TGTGCCAGCAGCCAAGATTTCGGTAATGAGCAGTTCTTC	CASSQDFGNEQFF	TRBV14	TRBJ2-1	-	-
TGTGCCAGCAGCTTAGGGGCAGGGCAGATGAACACTGAAGCTTTCTTT	CASSLGAGQMNTEAFF	TRBV7-9	TRBJ1-1	-	-
TGTGCCACCGAGCCCCGGGCACAGGCCTTT	CATEPRAQAF	TRBV9	TRBJ1-1	-	-
TGTGCCAGCAGCTTCGAGGGGGCCATAGATAACTATGGCTACACCTTC	CASSFEGAIDNYGYTF	TRBV11-2	TRBJ1-2	TRBD1	once
TGTGCCAGCTCACAGAAAACGACAGTCTCTGGAAACACCATATATTTT	CASSQKTTVSGNTIYF	TRBV18	TRBJ1-3	-	-
TGTGCCAGCAGCTTCCGCGGGGGGCACACAGATACGCAGTATTTT	CASSFRGGHTDTQYF	TRBV9	TRBJ2-3	TRBD2	-
TGTGCCTGGAGCGGATATAGCAACGCCCGAAGCTCCTACAATGAGCAGTTCTTC	CAWSGYSNARSSYNEQFF	TRBV30	TRBJ2-1	-	-
TGTGCCAGCAGCTTAGCAATAGGCGGCGATTCACCCCTCCACTTT	CASSLAIGGDSPLHF	TRBV7-9	TRBJ1-6	-	-
TGTGCCAGCAGGATTACTTTCAATGAGCAGTTCTTC	CASRITFNEQFF	TRBV2	TRBJ2-1	-	-
TGTGCCAGCAGCGATGGGACAGGGGGTAATAGCGGGATCTACAATGAGCAGTTCTTC	CASSDGTGGNSGIYNEQFF	TRBV9	TRBJ2-1	TRBD1	-
TGTGCCAGCTCACCCACAGGGGCCCCGGATAATTCACCCCTCCACTTT	CASSPTGAPDNSPLHF	TRBV18	TRBJ1-6	TRBD1	-
TGTGCCAGCAGTGAGGGACTAGCGGGGGACGGCTACGAGCAGTACTTC	CASSEGLAGDGYEQYF	TRBV6-4	TRBJ2-7	TRBD2	-
TGCAGCGCTTTTCCAGGGGACGGGGAGACCCAGTACTTC	CSAFPGDGETQYF	TRBV29-1	TRBJ2-5	-	-
TGTGCCAGCAGCCAACGGGGGACAGTGGGGGCGGAAGCTTTCTTT	CASSQRGTVGAEAFF	TRBV14	TRBJ1-1	TRBD1	-
TGTGCCAGCAGCGTACAGGGGGCCGGGGAGCTGTTTTTT	CASSVQGAGELFF	TRBV9	TRBJ2-2	TRBD1	many
TGTGCCAGCACCGGCGGGACAGGGGTAAATGGCTACACCTTC	CASTGGTGVNGYTF	TRBV6-5	TRBJ1-2	TRBD1	-
TGTGCCAGCAGCCAAGGTGGTGGGTACGGGACTAGCGGGGCTTCCTACGAGCAGTACTTC	CASSQGGGYGTSGASYEQYF	TRBV4-2	TRBJ2-7	TRBD2	-
TGCGCCAGCAGCATGGGGCTAGCGGGAAGGACAGATACGCAGTATTTT	CASSMGLAGRTDTQYF	TRBV5-1	TRBJ2-3	TRBD2	-
TGTGCCAGCAGCGTAGTAGCGGGGGGGCTTGAGGAGCAGTTCTTC	CASSVVAGGLEEQFF	TRBV9	TRBJ2-1	TRBD2	-
TGTGCCAGCAACAGGGCCAGGGGGCCCTACAATGAGCAGTTCTTC	CASNRARGPYNEQFF	TRBV2	TRBJ2-1	TRBD1	-
TGTGCCAGCAGCCCGGGACTAGCTGCGGAGACCCAGTACTTC	CASSPGLAAETQYF	TRBV27	TRBJ2-5	TRBD2	-
TGTGCCAGCAGCCAAGGAAGGACGGCTAGCGGACTACAAGAGACCCAGTACTTC	CASSQGRTASGLQETQYF	TRBV14	TRBJ2-5	TRBD2	-
TGCGCCAGCCGTCCCGGGACAGGGACCTACGAGCAGTACTTC	CASRPGTGTYEQYF	TRBV5-1	TRBJ2-7	TRBD1	-